This T cell receptor (beta chain) was recovered during a study of cytomegalovirus exposure and HLA in healthy donors. About this clone itself: What it recognizes is unknown.

Trimming left V 2 bases short and J 5 bases short, with 13 bases between. The CDR3 is 15 residues long. Per the germline V gene, CDR1 is MNHEY and CDR2 is SVGAGI. PCR amplification relied on 60 Vbeta primers (plus 13 Jbeta primers). Some clones are missing from TCRdb's copy, which holds only in-frame ones; the method was immunoSEQ multiplex PCR. The sample gives over 200,000 clones, 82% of which show up once; around 5.4% is in the top ten. Study outcomes and limitations: Later on, an analysis showed TCR association rates differing by HLA locus, with DRB1 the most and HLA-C the fewest.

This sequence originates from a woman aged 40 to 49 in good health and CMV-seropositive. V gene TRBV6-5 combines with J gene TRBJ2-1; TRBD2 might be the D (6 bases). Sequencing was carried out using PBMCs. The CDR3 nucleotides are TGTGCCAGCAGTTACATCCAGCGGGTAAACAATGAGCAGTTCTTC. Protein product: CASSYIQRVNNEQFF.